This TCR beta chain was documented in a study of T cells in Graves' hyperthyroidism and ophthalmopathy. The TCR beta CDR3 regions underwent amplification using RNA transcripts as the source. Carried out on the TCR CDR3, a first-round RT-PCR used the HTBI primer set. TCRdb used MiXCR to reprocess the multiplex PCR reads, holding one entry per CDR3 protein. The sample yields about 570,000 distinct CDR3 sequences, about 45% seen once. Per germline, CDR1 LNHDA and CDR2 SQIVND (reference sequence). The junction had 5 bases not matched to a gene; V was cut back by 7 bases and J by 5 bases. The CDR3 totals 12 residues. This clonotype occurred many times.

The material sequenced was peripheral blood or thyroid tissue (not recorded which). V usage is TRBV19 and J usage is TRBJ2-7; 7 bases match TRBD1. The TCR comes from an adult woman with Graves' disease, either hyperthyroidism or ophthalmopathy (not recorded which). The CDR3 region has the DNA TGTGCCAGTAACCACAGGGGACACGAGCAGTACTTC. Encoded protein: CASNHRGHEQYF.